One and the same sample provided the 30 T cell receptor beta chains below, sequenced in a study of T-cell reconstitution after alpha-beta-depleted transplantation in children. Unique molecular identifiers featured in how the TCRbeta library was prepared. TCRdb independently ran MiXCR on the PCR reads; one entry per CDR3 protein. The sample carries some 260,000 distinct CDR3 sequences, 20% to 30% recorded once. Sequenced material: PBMCs, mostly from graft donor cells, taken 360 days after TCRalphabeta/CD19-depleted stem cell transplant. The receptors shown here come from a female patient aged 2-9 years who had a stem cell transplant for congenital amegakaryocytic thrombocytopenia, so the T cells may come from the graft donor.

This clonotype has only a few counts. This rearrangement joins TRBV12-3 or TRBV12-4 to TRBJ2-5; D call uncertain. The CDR3 is made up of 12 amino acids. Between the trimmed V and J ends, which lost 11 bases and 4 bases, there was a span of 14 bases. The chain's CDR3 is CASRSDGETQYF. CDR3 bases: TGTGCCTCCAGATCGGACGGAGAGACCCAGTACTTC.

In its sample, this clonotype was seen many times. V gene TRBV5-1 combines with J gene TRBJ2-7; 7 nucleotides align to TRBD2. The CDR3 has 15 residues. CDR1 is SGHRS, CDR2 YFSETQ, per germline. With V trimmed by 4 bases and J by 0 bases, 7 bases remained unmatched. CDR3 sequence reads: CASSTGGGSSYEQYF. DNA of the CDR3: TGCGCCAGCAGCACGGGAGGAGGGAGCTCCTACGAGCAGTACTTC.

This clonotype was counted many times. The CDR3 nucleotides read TGCAGCCTTCTAGCGGGAGACCGAAATGAGCAGTTCTTC. It codes for CSLLAGDRNEQFF. The rearrangement uses TRBV29-1 and TRBJ2-1, with 10 bases aligning to TRBD2. Trimming removed 8 bases from V and 7 bases from J; junction bases left unmatched: 8. The CDR3 runs to 13 residues. Germline CDR1 and CDR2: SQVTM and ANQGSEA.

V and J are TRBV5-6 and TRBJ2-1; 8 nucleotides line up with TRBD1. CDR3 length: 14 amino acids. Germline V gives CDR1 SGHDT, CDR2 YYEEEE. Losses at the gene ends were 4 bases for V and 2 bases for J; bases not matched to a gene: 2. In DNA form, the CDR3 reads TGTGCCAGCAGCGGGGGACAGGCCTACAATGAGCAGTTCTTC. Amino acid sequence: CASSGGQAYNEQFF.

This clonotype was recorded a few times. The V and J genes are TRBV6-1 and TRBJ2-1; 12 nucleotides line up with TRBD2. Germline V gives CDR1 MNHNS, CDR2 SASEGT. The length of the CDR3 is 17 residues. V lost 6 bases to trimming and J lost 6 bases; unmatched junction nucleotides: 12. This CDR3 is CASRRLAGVGGSNEQFF. CDR3 sequence (DNA): TGTGCCAGCAGAAGACTAGCGGGAGTTGGGGGATCCAATGAGCAGTTCTTC.

This clonotype was picked up a small number of times. V gene TRBV12-3 or TRBV12-4 combines with J gene TRBJ2-3; 13 bases agree with TRBD2. Trimming at V came to 7 bases and at J to 3 bases, leaving 4 bases not matched to a gene. The CDR3 totals 15 residues. CDR3 amino acids: CASNGGLAGTDTQYF. CDR3 coding DNA: TGTGCCAGCAACGGGGGACTAGCGGGAACAGATACGCAGTATTTT.

This clonotype came up many times. J is TRBJ2-1 and V is TRBV18; D not certain. CDR1 is KGHSH and CDR2 is LQKENI in the germline V gene. This CDR3 is built from 13 residues. V lost 6 bases and J lost 6, with 12 bases in between. CDR3: CASSSQSPNEQFF. In DNA, the CDR3 is TGTGCCAGCTCCTCTCAAAGTCCCAATGAGCAGTTCTTC.

Many counts were recorded for this clonotype. The chain links TRBV10-3 to TRBJ2-2; 8 bases line up with TRBD1. Germline CDR1 and CDR2: ENHRY and SYGVKD. V trimming: 0 bases; J trimming: 3 bases; junction bases outside the gene matches: 0. The CDR3 length is 15 residues. This CDR3 is CAISESTGDTGELFF. In DNA, the CDR3 is TGTGCCATCAGTGAGTCGACAGGGGACACCGGGGAGCTGTTTTTT.

This clonotype turned up a few times. The chain combines TRBV29-1 with TRBJ1-5; D is uncertain. This CDR3 region has 11 residues. The V end lost 4 bases, the J end lost 4 bases, and 5 bases lay between the germline ends. Looked up from germline, CDR1 is SQVTM and CDR2 is ANQGSEA. The CDR3: CSVAANQPQHF. In DNA form, the CDR3 reads TGCAGCGTTGCAGCGAATCAGCCCCAGCATTTT.

The V gene is TRBV12-3 or TRBV12-4, the J gene TRBJ2-7; 7 nucleotides line up with TRBD1. The CDR3 consists of 12 residues. Losses at the gene ends were 3 bases for V and 6 bases for J; bases not matched to a gene: 2. This chain's CDR3 is CASSFWDSEQYF. CDR3 in DNA: TGTGCCAGCAGTTTCTGGGACAGCGAGCAGTACTTC.

This clonotype appeared a few times. The chain joins TRBV24-1 to TRBJ2-1; D tentatively reads TRBD1 or TRBD2 (5 bases each). Germline V gene sequence: CDR1 KGHDR, CDR2 SFDVKD. The CDR3 is 14 amino acids. V was cut by 4 bases and J by 5 bases, with 11 bases left in between. CDR3: CATSESGTNNEQFF. The DNA of the CDR3 is TGTGCCACCAGTGAGTCCGGGACGAACAATGAGCAGTTCTTC.

The chain employs TRBV28 and TRBJ2-3; 8 positions match TRBD1. J gave up 6 bases and V 7 bases, and 15 bases lay outside the gene matches. From germline, CDR1 is MDHEN and CDR2 SYDVKM. The CDR3 has 16 residues. The CDR3 loop is CASKTPGQATLDTQYF. CDR3 DNA sequence: TGTGCCAGCAAAACACCGGGACAGGCGACCTTGGATACGCAGTATTTT. The whole variable domain, remainder taken from reference TRBV28 and TRBJ2-3, is DVKVTQSSRYLVKRTGEKVFLECVQDMDHENMFWYRQDPGLGLRLIYFSYDVKMKEKGDIPEGYSVSREKKERFSLILESASTNQTSMYLCASKTPGQATLDTQYFGPGTRLTVL.

This clonotype has just a few counts. The chain links TRBV20-1 to TRBJ2-5; D unresolved. The ends were cut back, 1 base at V and 7 bases at J, with 10 bases in the middle. Germline CDR1 is DFQATT and CDR2 is SNEGSKA (reference sequence). The CDR3 has 12 amino acids. Here the CDR3 DNA reads TGCAGTGCTAGAGTTTTAGCAGGGACCCAGTACTTC. Translating gives CSARVLAGTQYF.

This clonotype was seen only a few times. The chain uses TRBV19 and TRBJ2-7; 7 positions agree with TRBD1. The CDR3 spans 16 residues. The V gene's germline CDR1 is LNHDA and CDR2 SQIVND (reference sequence). Trimming took 6 bases from V and 2 from J; bases not matched to a gene: 13. CDR3 residues: CASSPPPGQQPYEQYF. DNA for the CDR3: TGTGCCAGTAGCCCCCCCCCGGGACAGCAGCCCTACGAGCAGTACTTC.

This clonotype was observed once. CDR3 coding DNA: TGTGCCAGCAGCCCACAGGGGTTTGGTTCACCCCTCCACTTT. It is translated as CASSPQGFGSPLHF. The chain recombines TRBV7-9 with TRBJ1-6; 7 bases line up with TRBD1. Germline V gene lookup returns CDR1 SEHNR and CDR2 FQNEAQ (reference sequence). The CDR3 runs to 14 residues. The trim removed 5 bases at V and 9 bases at J, leaving 7 bases unmatched.

This clonotype has more than one count but fewer than ten. The V call is TRBV12-3 or TRBV12-4, the J call TRBJ1-3; D unresolved. The CDR3 sequence is 12 residues long. Trimming left V 4 bases short and J 4 bases short, with 5 bases between. The DNA for the CDR3 is TGTGCCAGCAGTTCAATCGGAAACACCATATATTTT. This gives the protein CASSSIGNTIYF.

The chain has TRBV2 and TRBJ2-5; D gene ambiguous. V shed 6 bases and J shed 1 base, with 18 bases lying between them. The CDR3 is 16 residues long. In germline, CDR1 is SNHLY, CDR2 FYNNEI. In nucleotides, the CDR3 is TGTGCCAGCAGACCTTTGGTGGGGTTCCCCCAAGAGACCCAGTACTTC. Protein: CASRPLVGFPQETQYF. The full variable domain, in which reference TRBV2 and TRBJ2-5 provide the parts outside the CDR3, is EPEVTQTPSHQVTQMGQEVILRCVPISNHLYFYWYRQILGQKVEFLVSFYNNEISEKSEIFDDQFSVERPDGSNFTLKIRSTKLEDSAMYFCASRPLVGFPQETQYFGPGTRLLVL.

The gene calls are TRBV7-9 and TRBJ1-1; TRBD1 might be the D (5 bases). Trimming left V 5 bases short and J 4 bases short, with 17 bases between. The germline CDR1 and CDR2 sequences are SEHNR and FQNEAQ (reference sequence). This CDR3 comprises 15 residues. CDR3: CASSTKGLIGTEAFF. CDR3 DNA sequence: TGTGCCAGCAGCACCAAGGGACTGATAGGCACTGAAGCTTTCTTT.

The chain uses TRBV2 and TRBJ2-1, with unresolved D. There are 16 residues in the CDR3. V lost 3 bases and J lost 7, with 19 bases in between. CDR1 and CDR2 from the germline V gene are SNHLY and FYNNEI. In DNA form, the CDR3 reads TGTGCCAGCAGTGATGGTAAGGATCTGCCATTAAATGAGCAGTTCTTC. Protein: CASSDGKDLPLNEQFF. Filled out from reference TRBV2 and TRBJ2-1, the complete variable domain reads EPEVTQTPSHQVTQMGQEVILRCVPISNHLYFYWYRQILGQKVEFLVSFYNNEISEKSEIFDDQFSVERPDGSNFTLKIRSTKLEDSAMYFCASSDGKDLPLNEQFFGPGTRLTVL.

The J gene is TRBJ2-1, the V gene TRBV12-3 or TRBV12-4, with unresolved D. This CDR3 comprises 13 residues. The ends were cut back, 3 bases at V and 6 bases at J, with 9 bases in the middle. The CDR3 reads CASSLSSLNEQFF. Here the CDR3 DNA reads TGTGCCAGCAGTTTGTCCTCTCTCAATGAGCAGTTCTTC.

The gene calls are TRBV18 and TRBJ2-1; 7 bases line up with TRBD2. V lost 3 bases and J lost 4; bases outside the gene matches: 9. Germline loops: CDR1 KGHSH, CDR2 LQKENI. This CDR3 has 16 amino acids. The CDR3 here is CASSPIAGTIYNEQFF. CDR3 sequence (DNA): TGTGCCAGCTCACCCATCGCCGGGACTATATACAATGAGCAGTTCTTC.

This clonotype was picked up many times. The V gene is TRBV4-2, the J gene TRBJ2-1, with TRBD2 matching over 9 bases. Trimming cost V 0 bases and J 7 bases; bases outside gene matches: 10. CDR3 length equals 17 residues. Germline V CDR1 and CDR2: LGHNA, YNFKEQ. Written as DNA, the CDR3 is TGTGCCAGCAGCCAAGATGCCCGACTAGCGGTCACGAATGAGCAGTTCTTC. It codes for CASSQDARLAVTNEQFF.

The chain has TRBV5-1 and TRBJ2-5; 8 nucleotides line up with TRBD2. Germline values: CDR1 SGHRS, CDR2 YFSETQ. V was clipped by 4 bases and J by 1 base; unmatched bases: 3. This CDR3 spans 14 amino acids. CDR3: CASSPGGVQETQYF. CDR3 sequence (DNA): TGCGCCAGCAGCCCGGGAGGGGTCCAAGAGACCCAGTACTTC.

The chain joins TRBV7-9 to TRBJ1-1; the D is unclear. Looked up from germline, CDR1 is SEHNR and CDR2 is FQNEAQ (reference sequence). V was shortened by 1 base and J by 3 bases, with 9 bases between the two germline ends. There are 14 residues in the CDR3. CDR3: CASSLGSWDTEAFF. CDR3 nucleotide sequence: TGTGCCAGCAGCTTAGGGAGTTGGGACACTGAAGCTTTCTTT.

This chain uses TRBV18 with TRBJ2-3, with TRBD2 matching 9 bases. The germline gives CDR1 KGHSH, CDR2 LQKENI. V lost 1 base and J lost 4; bases outside the gene matches: 12. The CDR3 loop spans 18 amino acids. The CDR3 sequence: CASSPLEGTSRDPDTQYF. In DNA form, the CDR3 reads TGTGCCAGCTCACCACTCGAGGGGACTAGCCGGGACCCAGATACGCAGTATTTT.

Only a few counts were recorded for this clonotype. The V and J genes are TRBV7-9 and TRBJ1-4; TRBD1 matches 9 bases. Germline CDR1 and CDR2: SEHNR and FQNEAQ (reference sequence). Losses at the gene ends were 1 base for V and 8 bases for J; bases not matched to a gene: 8. CDR3 length: 16 amino acids. CDR3 coding DNA: TGTGCCAGCAGCTTAGTTTCCGGGACAGGGCACGAAAAACTGTTTTTT. Translated, it gives CASSLVSGTGHEKLFF.

CDR3 amino acids: CAWSFSLSGANVLTF. In DNA, the CDR3 is TGTGCCTGGAGTTTCAGCCTCTCTGGGGCCAACGTCCTGACTTTC. The V gene is TRBV30, the J gene TRBJ2-6; D call uncertain. The CDR3 contains 15 residues. Trimming pared 2 bases from V and 0 bases from J, leaving 8 bases between. The germline CDR1 and CDR2 sequences are GTSNPN and SVGIG (reference sequence).

The gene calls are TRBV6-5 and TRBJ1-2, with D uncertain. CDR3 length: 12 residues. Germline CDR1 and CDR2: MNHEY and SVGAGI. V was clipped by 2 bases and J by 6 bases, with 7 bases between them. The CDR3 nucleotides are TGTGCCAGCAGTTACGGGCAGAATGGCTACACCTTC. It specifies CASSYGQNGYTF.

The rearrangement uses TRBV24-1 and TRBJ2-3; the match to TRBD2 covers 12 bases. The germline gives CDR1 KGHDR, CDR2 SFDVKD. The V segment lost 4 bases and the J segment 6 bases; nucleotides outside the gene matches: 10. The CDR3 sequence is 17 residues long. This CDR3 is CATSEAPSGRALDTQYF. CDR3 bases: TGTGCCACCAGTGAGGCACCTAGCGGGAGGGCCTTGGATACGCAGTATTTT.

This clonotype was seen a few times. The rearrangement joins TRBV12-3 or TRBV12-4 to TRBJ1-1, with TRBD1 matching over 10 bases. The V gene end was trimmed by 6 bases and the J gene end by 0 bases; junction bases not matched to a gene: 4. The CDR3 length is 15 residues. CDR3 nucleotides: TGTGCCAGCAGAGCTGACAGGGGGCTGAACACTGAAGCTTTCTTT. It specifies CASRADRGLNTEAFF.